Presented here are 15 T cell receptor beta chains from one specimen sequenced in a study of sequential checkpoint blockade in melanoma. The treatment is: randomized to nivolumab then ipilimumab (arm A) or the reverse (arm B). The protocol was immunoSEQ multiplex PCR, while the TCRdb copy is restricted to in-frame clones and leaves out a portion. The sample lists 21,000 or so clones, roughly 80% seen once, with around 10% in the top ten. This specimen consisted of CD8+ T cells sorted from blood (inferred from file names), obtained from a patient given nivolumab and ipilimumab in sequence. All receptors derive from a human donor with melanoma.

The chain links TRBV7-9 to TRBJ2-3; D unresolved. Deletions cut 0 bases from V and 0 bases from J, with 13 bases between. The CDR3 spans 17 residues. Germline CDR1 is SEHNR and CDR2 is FQNEAQ (reference sequence). CDR3 sequence: CASSLAIPGSSTDTQYF. The CDR3 DNA sequence: TGTGCCAGCAGCTTAGCGATTCCAGGCTCTAGCACAGATACGCAGTATTTT.

This clone showed up just a few times. The chain recombines TRBV27 with TRBJ1-3; D is ambiguous. Germline CDR1 is MNHEY and CDR2 is SMNVEV (reference sequence). The CDR3 extends over 12 amino acids. V was trimmed by 6 bases and J by 8 bases, leaving 11 bases between them. Written as DNA, the CDR3 is TGTGCCAGCAGGGGTTGGGGAGACACCATATATTTT. Its translation is CASRGWGDTIYF.

This chain connects TRBV4-1 to TRBJ2-5; the match to TRBD2 covers 9 bases. The CDR3 contains 18 residues. The ends lost 4 bases at V and 0 bases at J; junction bases unmatched: 12. The V gene's germline CDR1 is MGHRA and CDR2 YSYEKL. DNA of the CDR3: TGCGCCAGCAGCCCGGGGCTTAGCGGGGGTCTGTACCAAGAGACCCAGTACTTC. Amino acid sequence: CASSPGLSGGLYQETQYF.

V gene TRBV19 combines with J gene TRBJ1-6, with D tentatively TRBD1 (5 bases). The CDR3 consists of 14 residues. V lost 3 bases, J lost 7 bases, and 10 bases lay in between. Germline CDR1 and CDR2: LNHDA and SQIVND (reference sequence). CDR3 loop: CASSISDTNSPLHF. DNA of the CDR3: TGTGCCAGTAGTATTTCGGACACCAATTCACCCCTCCACTTT.

This chain joins TRBV30 and TRBJ2-1, with 9 bases aligning to TRBD1. V gave up 0 bases and J gave up 6 bases; unmatched junction bases: 0. Germline loops: CDR1 GTSNPN, CDR2 SVGIG (reference sequence). This CDR3 has 13 residues. The CDR3 nucleotides are TGTGCCTGGAGTGTGGACAGGGGCAATGAGCAGTTCTTC. The encoded protein is CAWSVDRGNEQFF.

Only one count was recorded for this clone. The rearrangement uses TRBV4-1 and TRBJ2-2; TRBD1 aligns across 7 bases. Losses at the gene ends were 3 bases for V and 0 bases for J; bases not matched to a gene: 7. CDR3 length equals 17 residues. CDR1 is MGHRA and CDR2 is YSYEKL in the germline V gene. CDR3 protein: CASSHRQGLTNTGELFF. DNA for the CDR3: TGCGCCAGCAGCCACAGACAGGGTCTTACGAACACCGGGGAGCTGTTTTTT.

Worth noting for this clone: At one end the junction does not follow the germline gene, possibly because of a read error. The chain carries TRBV5-1 and TRBJ2-5; no clear D. The assigned J gene may be wrong: the sequence end matches TRBJ2-7 better. Per the germline V gene, CDR1 is SGHRS and CDR2 is YFSETQ. This CDR3 region has 13 residues. CDR3 region: CASRFDSNYEQYF. Written as DNA, the CDR3 is TGCGCCAGCCGCTTCGACTCTAATTACGAGCAGTACTTC.

This chain connects TRBV7-9 to TRBJ1-1; 10 nucleotides agree with TRBD1. The CDR3 length is 15 residues. Looked up from germline, CDR1 is SEHNR and CDR2 is FQNEAQ (reference sequence). Trimming at V came to 6 bases and at J to 4 bases, leaving 8 bases not matched to a gene. The CDR3 protein is CASRYGTGAGTEAFF. CDR3 in DNA: TGTGCCAGCAGATACGGGACAGGGGCCGGCACTGAAGCTTTCTTT.

This clone is classed as large. J is TRBJ2-1 and V is TRBV6-1, with D perhaps TRBD1 (5 bases). V shed 8 bases and J shed 2 bases, with 16 bases lying between them. The CDR3 is 15 residues long. CDR1 and CDR2 (germline): MNHNS, SASEGT. The CDR3 DNA reads as TGTGCCAGCCCCCCCCAGGGTATCGCCTACAATGAGCAGTTCTTC. Amino acid sequence: CASPPQGIAYNEQFF.

The chain employs TRBV19 and TRBJ1-1; 9 nucleotides match TRBD1. The CDR3 extends over 15 amino acids. The V segment lost 7 bases and the J segment 4 bases; nucleotides outside the gene matches: 10. In germline, CDR1 is LNHDA, CDR2 SQIVND (reference sequence). CDR3 sequence (DNA): TGTGCCAGTAACGACCCGGGACAGGGTCTCACTGAAGCTTTCTTT. Its protein product is CASNDPGQGLTEAFF.

This rearrangement joins TRBV7-8 to TRBJ1-1, with 8 bases fitting TRBD1. The CDR3 is 17 residues long. The junction had 12 bases not matched to a gene; V was cut back by 6 bases and J by 0 bases. The V gene's germline CDR1 is SGHVS and CDR2 FQNEAQ. The CDR3 loop is CASSYTPDRALNTEAFF. The DNA of the CDR3 is TGTGCCAGCAGTTATACGCCGGACAGGGCCTTGAACACTGAAGCTTTCTTT.

V and J are TRBV4-1 and TRBJ1-1; the D gene is possibly TRBD1 (6 bases). Germline CDR1 reads MGHRA; CDR2 reads YSYEKL. V was clipped by 4 bases and J by 4 bases, with 22 bases between them. The CDR3 is 17 residues long. CDR3 DNA: TGCGCCAGCAGCCCTATCTGGACCAGGGGTCGGAGCACTGAAGCTTTCTTT. Translated, it gives CASSPIWTRGRSTEAFF.

V is TRBV30 and J is TRBJ2-7, with a weak D call TRBD1 (7 bases). V lost 2 bases and J 4 bases, leaving 27 bases between the germline ends. The CDR3 has 18 residues. Germline loops: CDR1 GTSNPN, CDR2 SVGIG (reference sequence). CDR3 DNA: TGTGCCTGGAGTCCAACTACACGAATCAGGGGGACTTTGTACGAGCAGTACTTC. As protein: CAWSPTTRIRGTLYEQYF.

This rearrangement joins TRBV10-3 to TRBJ2-7; 12 positions agree with TRBD2. The CDR3 length is 14 residues. Losses at the gene ends were 7 bases for V and 6 bases for J; bases not matched to a gene: 7. Germline V gene lookup returns CDR1 ENHRY and CDR2 SYGVKD. The DNA for the CDR3 is TGTGCCATCACCCAGACTAGCGGGGGCGGCGAGCAGTACTTC. As protein: CAITQTSGGGEQYF.

The chain joins TRBV2 to TRBJ2-1; TRBD2 matches at 11 bases. The CDR3 is 16 residues long. Per germline, CDR1 SNHLY and CDR2 FYNNEI. Germline trimming cut 9 bases from V and 7 bases from J; bases unmatched to any gene: 14. The CDR3 sequence is CARGFSGRDRGNEQFF. CDR3 sequence (DNA): TGTGCCAGAGGTTTTAGCGGGAGGGATAGGGGTAATGAGCAGTTCTTC.